Below are 25 T cell receptor beta chains sequenced from a single sample in a study of blood T cell repertoires in COVID-19. The table came from immunoSEQ multiplex PCR; TCRdb's copy has only in-frame clones and leaves some out. The data hold approximately 93,000 clones, with 88% observed a single time. The sequenced sample consisted of peripheral blood. All receptors come from a man over 45 with COVID-19, enrolled during active disease.

This clone was observed a few times. J is TRBJ2-7 and V is TRBV4-2; perhaps TRBD1 as D (5 bases). The germline CDR1 and CDR2 sequences are LGHNA and YNFKEQ. The germline V and J ends were trimmed by 2 bases and 0 bases, with 11 bases remaining between them. The CDR3 spans 15 residues. CDR3 amino acids: CASSQMTAASYEQYF. The CDR3, as DNA: TGTGCCAGCAGCCAAATGACAGCCGCCTCCTACGAGCAGTACTTC.

The genes are TRBV9 and TRBJ1-3; 9 positions match TRBD1. J gave up 4 bases and V 2 bases, and 7 bases lay outside the gene matches. Germline V gene lookup returns CDR1 SGDLS and CDR2 YYNGEE. The CDR3 contains 16 residues. The CDR3 sequence: CASSVGTGLYGNTIYF. The CDR3, as DNA: TGTGCCAGCAGCGTTGGGACAGGGTTATACGGAAACACCATATATTTT.

This clone was found a few times. The rearrangement joins TRBV29-1 to TRBJ1-4, with 8 bases lining up with TRBD1. Germline CDR1 is SQVTM and CDR2 is ANQGSEA. The CDR3 has 12 amino acids. The ends lost 7 bases at V and 7 bases at J; junction bases unmatched: 5. CDR3 sequence: CSAGQGSEKLFF. For the CDR3, the DNA is TGCAGCGCCGGACAGGGTTCTGAAAAACTGTTTTTT. The whole variable domain, remainder taken from reference TRBV29-1 and TRBJ1-4, is SAVISQKPSRDICQRGTSLTIQCQVDSQVTMMFWYRQQPGQSLTLIATANQGSEATYESGFVIDKFPISRPNLTFSTLTVSNMSPEDSSIYLCSAGQGSEKLFFGSGTQLSVL.

The V and J genes are TRBV7-3 and TRBJ2-2; TRBD1 matches at 12 bases. The V gene's germline CDR1 is SGHTA and CDR2 FQGTGA. With V trimmed by 0 bases and J by 4 bases, 9 bases remained unmatched. This CDR3 has 19 amino acids. The CDR3 sequence: CASSLTGTGGPRGTGELFF. Written as DNA, the CDR3 is TGTGCCAGCAGCTTAACCGGGACAGGGGGCCCCCGAGGCACCGGGGAGCTGTTTTTT.

This rearrangement joins TRBV9 to TRBJ1-3, with a weak D call TRBD1 (6 bases). Trimming took 2 bases from V and 3 from J, leaving 12 bases between them. The CDR3 is 15 residues long. CDR1 is SGDLS, CDR2 YYNGEE, per germline. CDR3 in DNA: TGTGCCAGCAGCGTGCAGGGGATAGTTGGAAACACCATATATTTT. It codes for CASSVQGIVGNTIYF. Supplemented by reference TRBV9 and TRBJ1-3, the full variable domain reads DSGVTQTPKHLITATGQRVTLRCSPRSGDLSVYWYQQSLDQGLQFLIQYYNGEERAKGNILERFSAQQFPDLHSELNLSSLELGDSALYFCASSVQGIVGNTIYFGEGSWLTVV.

V is TRBV28 and J is TRBJ1-2, with 8 positions matching TRBD1. From germline, CDR1 is MDHEN and CDR2 SYDVKM. The V segment lost 10 bases and the J segment 4 bases; nucleotides outside the gene matches: 17. The CDR3 consists of 16 residues. As DNA, the CDR3 is TGTGCCACAAACAGGGCAGGGGGCGCATCTTTCTATGGCTACACCTTC. Translated, it gives CATNRAGGASFYGYTF.

This clone showed up just a few times. The rearrangement links TRBV19 to TRBJ1-5; TRBD1 aligns across 8 bases. The germline V gene encodes CDR1 LNHDA and CDR2 SQIVND (reference sequence). This CDR3 region has 15 residues. Unmatched junction bases numbered 12, after V lost 9 bases and J lost 5 bases. The CDR3 coding sequence is TGTGCCAGCCTTCCATGGACAGGGAATGATCAGCCCCAGCATTTT. Its protein is CASLPWTGNDQPQHF. Looking up the rest from reference TRBV19 and TRBJ1-5 gives the full variable domain: DGGITQSPKYLFRKEGQNVTLSCEQNLNHDAMYWYRQDPGQGLRLIYYSQIVNDFQKGDIAEGYSVSREKKESFPLTVTSAQKNPTAFYLCASLPWTGNDQPQHFGDGTRLSIL.

V gene TRBV5-1 combines with J gene TRBJ2-7; D gene unclear. CDR3 size: 11 residues. Deletions cut 4 bases from V and 4 bases from J, with 6 bases between. Germline values: CDR1 SGHRS, CDR2 YFSETQ. As DNA, the CDR3 is TGCGCCAGCAGCGTACAATACGAGCAGTACTTC. The encoded protein is CASSVQYEQYF.

This clone was counted a few times. The rearrangement uses TRBV7-2 and TRBJ1-1, with no clear D. V was shortened by 5 bases and J by 1 base, with 5 bases between the two germline ends. Germline V gene sequence: CDR1 SGHTA, CDR2 FQGNSA. The CDR3 covers 12 residues. Here the CDR3 DNA reads TGTGCCAGCAGCAGACAGAACACTGAAGCTTTCTTT. Its protein product is CASSRQNTEAFF.

This chain links TRBV13 with TRBJ2-1, with D perhaps matching TRBD2 (5 bases). With 0 bases removed from V and 7 bases from J, the gap between germline ends came to 7 bases. The CDR3 is made up of 13 amino acids. The V gene's germline CDR1 is PRHDT and CDR2 FYEKMQ (reference sequence). CDR3: CASSLGQRNEQFF. In nucleotides, the CDR3 is TGTGCCAGCAGCTTAGGCCAGCGGAATGAGCAGTTCTTC.

This chain connects TRBV7-2 to TRBJ1-2; D remains unclear. Trimming shortened V by 4 bases and J by 5 bases, and 14 bases separated the two germline ends. The CDR3 has 14 residues. From germline, CDR1 is SGHTA and CDR2 FQGNSA. The DNA for the CDR3 is TGTGCCAGCAGCTGGAGGAGCAAAGATTATGGCTACACCTTC. Protein: CASSWRSKDYGYTF.

The chain couples TRBV4-3 to TRBJ2-7; 8 nucleotides match TRBD1. V shed 4 bases and J 0 bases; nucleotides not matched to a gene: 8. The CDR3 is 16 residues long. In germline, CDR1 is LGHNA, CDR2 YSLEER. CDR3 protein: CASSPGTGRGSYEQYF. The CDR3, as DNA: TGCGCCAGCAGCCCCGGGACAGGACGCGGCTCCTACGAGCAGTACTTC.

V and J are TRBV19 and TRBJ2-1, with TRBD1 matching over 7 bases. The CDR3 has 14 amino acids. Germline values: CDR1 LNHDA, CDR2 SQIVND (reference sequence). After removal of 5 bases from V and 4 bases from J, the junction contained 5 bases not matched to a gene. The CDR3 coding sequence is TGTGCCAGTAGTGACGGGACAGCTTACAATGAGCAGTTCTTC. Encoded protein: CASSDGTAYNEQFF.

The rearrangement joins TRBV7-8 to TRBJ1-1; a weak D match, TRBD1 (5 bases). Germline V CDR1 and CDR2: SGHVS, FQNEAQ. Between the trimmed V and J ends, which lost 4 bases and 1 base, there was a span of 10 bases. The CDR3 runs 14 residues. CDR3 protein: CASSSGVANTEAFF. CDR3 coding DNA: TGTGCCAGCAGCTCGGGGGTAGCGAACACTGAAGCTTTCTTT.

This chain connects TRBV9 to TRBJ2-5; 9 nucleotides align to TRBD2. Germline V gives CDR1 SGDLS, CDR2 YYNGEE. The CDR3 runs to 16 residues. Trimming took 0 bases from V and 2 from J; bases not matched to a gene: 5. CDR3 protein: CASSVGLAAQQETQYF. The CDR3 nucleotides are TGTGCCAGCAGCGTAGGACTAGCGGCCCAACAAGAGACCCAGTACTTC.

The V and J genes are TRBV13 and TRBJ2-7; D unresolved. The length of the CDR3 is 12 residues. The V gene's germline CDR1 is PRHDT and CDR2 FYEKMQ (reference sequence). V gave up 3 bases and J gave up 3 bases, with 6 bases separating them. The CDR3 nucleotides read TGTGCCAGCAGCTTTTCAGACTACGAGCAGTACTTC. The encoded protein is CASSFSDYEQYF.

Regarding this clone: At one end the junction does not follow the germline gene, possibly because of a read error. V and J are TRBV4-1 and TRBJ1-5; perhaps TRBD1 as D (6 bases). From germline, CDR1 is MGHRA and CDR2 YSYEKL. The CDR3 has 14 amino acids. In DNA form, the CDR3 reads TGCGCCAGCAGCCAAGAACAGGGCAAACAGCCCCAGCATTTT. It codes for CASSQEQGKQPQHF.

The CDR3 sequence is CATSRDQLITEAFF. DNA of the CDR3: TGTGCCACCAGCAGAGATCAGTTGATCACTGAAGCTTTCTTT. The chain recombines TRBV15 with TRBJ1-1; no definite D call. From germline, CDR1 is LNHNV and CDR2 YYDKDF (reference sequence). V lost 0 bases and J 4 bases, leaving 9 bases between the germline ends. This CDR3 contains 14 residues.

The V call is TRBV4-1, the J call TRBJ2-2; D uncertain. Deletions cut 1 base from V and 0 bases from J, with 3 bases between. The CDR3 runs 14 residues. The germline V gene encodes CDR1 MGHRA and CDR2 YSYEKL. CDR3 coding DNA: TGCGCCAGCAGCCAAGCCGCGAACACCGGGGAGCTGTTTTTT. Protein sequence: CASSQAANTGELFF.

This clone was counted between two and nine times. The chain employs TRBV5-4 and TRBJ1-2; TRBD1 is a possible D gene (6 bases). The germline CDR1 and CDR2 sequences are SGHNT and YYREEE (reference sequence). The CDR3 has 13 residues. V dropped 3 bases and J dropped 4 bases, with 10 bases sitting between them. CDR3 loop: CASSYQDSYGYTF. CDR3 nucleotide sequence: TGTGCCAGCAGCTACCAGGACAGCTATGGCTACACCTTC.

This rearrangement joins TRBV12-5 to TRBJ1-6; D call uncertain. CDR3 length: 17 residues. CDR1 LGHNT and CDR2 FRNRAP come from the germline V gene. Trimming took off 1 base at V and 7 bases at J, with 17 bases between the two ends. Here the CDR3 reads CASGLGPGGPLNSPLHF. The CDR3 nucleotides are TGTGCTAGTGGTTTGGGTCCAGGAGGGCCGCTGAATTCACCCCTCCACTTT.

This clone was seen only a few times. The chain links TRBV5-1 to TRBJ1-2; 8 positions agree with TRBD1. Germline V gene sequence: CDR1 SGHRS, CDR2 YFSETQ. This CDR3 has 15 residues. Trimming removed 4 bases from V and 7 bases from J; junction bases left unmatched: 12. The CDR3 DNA reads as TGCGCCAGCAGCACGCTACCAGGGGGCGCGGTTGGCTACACCTTC. Encoded protein: CASSTLPGGAVGYTF.

The chain employs TRBV6-2 or TRBV6-3 and TRBJ2-3; no reliable D call. Trimming took 1 base from V and 0 from J, leaving 11 bases between them. CDR1 and CDR2 (germline): MNHEY, SVGEGT. CDR3 length equals 16 residues. The CDR3 DNA sequence: TGTGCCAGCAGTTACTTAACCGGGTTGAGCACAGATACGCAGTATTTT. This encodes CASSYLTGLSTDTQYF.

The chain joins TRBV10-3 to TRBJ2-3; the D is unclear. Trimming took 0 bases from V and 4 from J, leaving 11 bases between them. Per the germline V gene, CDR1 is ENHRY and CDR2 is SYGVKD. CDR3 size: 15 residues. CDR3 sequence reads: CAISESGLQSDTQYF. CDR3 coding DNA: TGTGCCATCAGTGAGTCGGGCTTGCAATCAGATACGCAGTATTTT.

V and J are TRBV12-3 or TRBV12-4 and TRBJ1-4, with a weak D call TRBD1 (6 bases). The CDR3 has 13 residues. V lost 5 bases and J lost 7, with 11 bases in between. The CDR3 DNA follows: TGTGCCAGCAGTCTCACAGGGACTGAAAAACTGTTTTTT. The encoded protein is CASSLTGTEKLFF.